The clone carrying this T cell receptor (beta chain) was detected a few times. The antigen is undetermined. The sample is drawn from a study of T cell repertoires in cytomegalovirus infection. General observations from the study: HLA-C-restricted CMV-specific TCR beta clonotypes prevailed in the ex vivo response.

TCRdb reprocessed the reads via MiXCR and lists one record per CDR3 protein. Of 300,000 to 400,000 distinct CDR3 sequences in the sample, roughly 29% were seen once. V was trimmed by 8 bases and J by 0 bases, leaving 14 bases between them. CDR1 SGHTA and CDR2 FQGTGA come from the germline V gene. CDR3 length equals 16 residues. The chain uses TRBV7-3 and TRBJ2-6; the D gene is possibly TRBD2 (6 bases). Source: cultured PBMCs, taken from culture after CMV antigen stimulation. This receptor was obtained from a human donor in good health (CMV status not recorded). Some clones in this sample may be carry-over from other donors' samples. Here the CDR3 reads CASGRGPSSGANVLTF. The DNA for the CDR3 is TGTGCCAGCGGGCGGGGACCCAGCTCTGGGGCCAACGTCCTGACTTTC.